This T cell receptor (beta chain) derives from a study of vaccination and CD4 T cells after COVID-19. Study in general: Sampling that followed vaccination took place a median approximately 70 days after dose two, within a range of 14 to 241.

In this sample, this clonotype turned up a few times. The antigen is undetermined. The Oncomine TCR Beta short-read assay sequenced DNA from cultured CD4+ T cells. TCRdb re-analysed the PCR reads in MiXCR, keeping a single row per CDR3 protein. The table includes over 14,000 distinct CDR3 sequences, around 60% detected once. Treatment meaning: roughly ten-day PBMC culture with coronavirus spike peptide pools or control peptides (ViraFEST assay). ViraFEST sequenced TCRs after peptide-pool expansion of antigen-specific T cells. Germline V gene lookup returns CDR1 MDHEN and CDR2 SYDVKM. This CDR3 has 14 amino acids. The V gene lost 6 bases and the J gene lost 5 bases, with 16 bases spanning the gap.

The material sequenced was CD4+ T cells from blood, cultured in vitro. This chain uses TRBV28 with TRBJ1-2; maybe TRBD1 (5 bases). The sequence was obtained from a human donor who had recovered from COVID-19. CDR3 in amino acids: CASRPGPGGYGYTF. The CDR3, as DNA: TGTGCCAGCAGGCCGGGCCCTGGGGGGTATGGCTACACCTTC.